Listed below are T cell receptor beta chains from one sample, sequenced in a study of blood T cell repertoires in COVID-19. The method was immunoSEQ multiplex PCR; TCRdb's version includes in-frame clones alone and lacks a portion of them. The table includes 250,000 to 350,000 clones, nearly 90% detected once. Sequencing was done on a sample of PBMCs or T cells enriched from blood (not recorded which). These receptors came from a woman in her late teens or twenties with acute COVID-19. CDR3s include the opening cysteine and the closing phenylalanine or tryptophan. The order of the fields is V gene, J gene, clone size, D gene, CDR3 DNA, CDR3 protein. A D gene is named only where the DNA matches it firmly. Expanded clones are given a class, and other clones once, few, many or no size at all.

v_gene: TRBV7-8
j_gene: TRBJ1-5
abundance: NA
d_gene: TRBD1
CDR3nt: TGTGCCAGCAGCTTAAACGAGGGCCACAGGGGACAGCCCCAGCATTTT
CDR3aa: CASSLNEGHRGQPQHF

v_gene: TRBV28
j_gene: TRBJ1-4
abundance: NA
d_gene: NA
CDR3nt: TGTGCCAGCGGATCTCCCGGGACTAGTGAAAAACTGTTTTTT
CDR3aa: CASGSPGTSEKLFF

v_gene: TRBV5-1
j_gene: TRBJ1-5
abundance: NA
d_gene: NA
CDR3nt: TGCGCCAGCAGCTTGGCGGGGGGATACAATCAGCCCCAGCATTTT
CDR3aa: CASSLAGGYNQPQHF

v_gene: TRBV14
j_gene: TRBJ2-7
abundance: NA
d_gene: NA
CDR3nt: TGTGCCAGCAGCCAGTTGGGAGCTTACGAGCAGTACTTC
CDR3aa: CASSQLGAYEQYF

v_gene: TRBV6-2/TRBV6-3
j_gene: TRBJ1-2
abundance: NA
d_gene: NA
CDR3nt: TGTGCCAGCAGCCAGGGTTTGACAGCTAACTATGGCTACACCTTC
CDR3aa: CASSQGLTANYGYTF

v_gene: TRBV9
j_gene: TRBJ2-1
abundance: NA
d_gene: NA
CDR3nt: TGTGCCAGCAGCGTAGCTATACTAGCTCATTTCACCTACAATGAGCAGTTCTTC
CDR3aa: CASSVAILAHFTYNEQFF

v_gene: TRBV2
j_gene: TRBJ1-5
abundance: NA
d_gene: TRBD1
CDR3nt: TGTGCCAGCAGAGCAAGCACCGGGACAGGGGATCAGCCCCAGCATTTT
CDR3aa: CASRASTGTGDQPQHF

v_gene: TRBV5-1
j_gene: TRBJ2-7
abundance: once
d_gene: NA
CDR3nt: TGCGCCAGCAGCTTCGGCAGGCCTGGTTCCCACGAGCAGTACTTC
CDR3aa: CASSFGRPGSHEQYF

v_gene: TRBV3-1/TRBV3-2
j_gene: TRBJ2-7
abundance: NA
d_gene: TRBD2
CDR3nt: TGTGCCAGCAGCCCCGTGTTAGCGGGGTACGGGAGCTCCTACGAGCAGTACTTC
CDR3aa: CASSPVLAGYGSSYEQYF

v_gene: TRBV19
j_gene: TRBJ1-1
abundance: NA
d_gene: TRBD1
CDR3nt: TGTGCCAGTAGTATGGGGACAGCGAACACTGAAGCTTTCTTT
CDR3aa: CASSMGTANTEAFF

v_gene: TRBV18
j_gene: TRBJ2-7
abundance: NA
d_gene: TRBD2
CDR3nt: TGTGCCAGCTTTTCCGGGACTAGCGGTTCCTACGAGCAGTACTTC
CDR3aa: CASFSGTSGSYEQYF

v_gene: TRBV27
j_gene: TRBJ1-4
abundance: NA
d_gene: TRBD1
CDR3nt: TGTGCCAGCAGTTCCGGGACAGTTAATGAAAAACTGTTTTTT
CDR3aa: CASSSGTVNEKLFF

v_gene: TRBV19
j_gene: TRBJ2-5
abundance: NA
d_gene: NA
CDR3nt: TGTGCCAGTAGACTAGATGGGCAAGAGACCCAGTACTTC
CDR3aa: CASRLDGQETQYF

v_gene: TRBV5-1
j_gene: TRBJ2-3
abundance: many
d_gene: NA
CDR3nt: TGCGCCAGCAGCCGGAGTGGAGGGAGAAGCACAGATACGCAGTATTTT
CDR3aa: CASSRSGGRSTDTQYF

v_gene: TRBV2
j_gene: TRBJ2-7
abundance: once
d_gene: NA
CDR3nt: TGTGCCAGCAGGGGCGAAGAGTACGAGCAGTACTTC
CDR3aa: CASRGEEYEQYF

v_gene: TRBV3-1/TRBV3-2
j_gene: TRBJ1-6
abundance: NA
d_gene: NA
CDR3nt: TGTGCCAGCAGCTGGGGCGGGGAAAATTCACCCCTCCACTTT
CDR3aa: CASSWGGENSPLHF

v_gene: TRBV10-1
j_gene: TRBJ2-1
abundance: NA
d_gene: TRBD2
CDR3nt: TGCGCCAGCAGTCCCAGCGGGAGTTACTACAATGAGCAGTTCTTC
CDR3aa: CASSPSGSYYNEQFF

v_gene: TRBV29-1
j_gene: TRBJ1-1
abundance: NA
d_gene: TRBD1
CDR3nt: TGCAGCGCCCACCCTGGGACAGGGGGCACTGAAGCTTTCTTT
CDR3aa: CSAHPGTGGTEAFF

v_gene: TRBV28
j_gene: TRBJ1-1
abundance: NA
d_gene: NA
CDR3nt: TGTGCCAGCCTTCCTCCAGGATCGGGGTGGGGAAACACTGAAGCTTTCTTT
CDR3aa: CASLPPGSGWGNTEAFF

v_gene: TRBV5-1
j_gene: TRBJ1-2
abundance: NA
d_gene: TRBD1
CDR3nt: TGCGCCAGCAGCTTGGGGGACAGGGTCGGGTATGGCTACACCTTC
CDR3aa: CASSLGDRVGYGYTF

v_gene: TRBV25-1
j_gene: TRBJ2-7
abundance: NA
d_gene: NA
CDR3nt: TGTGCCAGCACCGGCAGGGACTCCTACGAGCAGTACTTC
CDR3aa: CASTGRDSYEQYF

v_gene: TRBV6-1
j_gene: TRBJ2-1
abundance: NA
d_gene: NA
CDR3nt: TGTGCCAGCAGTGATTTAACGGAAAGTACCAGGATCTTC
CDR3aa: CASSDLTESTRIF

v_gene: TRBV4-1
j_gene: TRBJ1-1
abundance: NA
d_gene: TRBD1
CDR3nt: TGCGCCAGCAGCCAAGATCGCGGAGGGGGCTACACTGAAGCTTTCTTT
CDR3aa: CASSQDRGGGYTEAFF

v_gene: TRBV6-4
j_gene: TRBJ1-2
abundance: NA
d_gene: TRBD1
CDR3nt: TGTGCCAGCAGAACTGACAGGGTACACTATGGCTACACCTTC
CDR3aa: CASRTDRVHYGYTF

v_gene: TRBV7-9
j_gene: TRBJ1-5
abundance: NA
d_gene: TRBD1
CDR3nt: TGTGCCAGCAGACGTTTGGGACAGGGGCTATTATATAGCAATCAGCCCCAGCATTTT
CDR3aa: CASRRLGQGLLYSNQPQHF

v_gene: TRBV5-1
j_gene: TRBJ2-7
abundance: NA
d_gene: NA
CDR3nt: TGCGCCAGCAGCACCGTCGGCGGGGAGCCGGACGAGCAGTACTTC
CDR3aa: CASSTVGGEPDEQYF

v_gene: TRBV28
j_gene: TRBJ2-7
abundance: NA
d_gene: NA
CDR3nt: TGTGCCAGCAGCCCCGCCCGGCCAGGGACCTACGAGCAGTACTTC
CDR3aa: CASSPARPGTYEQYF

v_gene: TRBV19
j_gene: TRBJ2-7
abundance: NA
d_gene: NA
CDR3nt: TGTGCCAGTAGCCCACAGGGCACACAAAACGAGCAGTACTTC
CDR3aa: CASSPQGTQNEQYF

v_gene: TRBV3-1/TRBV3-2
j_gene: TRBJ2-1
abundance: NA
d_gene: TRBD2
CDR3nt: TGTGCCAGCAGCCAAATCACCCAGTGGGAGGGATACAATGAGCAGTTCTTC
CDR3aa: CASSQITQWEGYNEQFF

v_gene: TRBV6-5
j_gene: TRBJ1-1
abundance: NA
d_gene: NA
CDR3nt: TGTGCCAGCAGTTACTCGAGAGGGCAGACGGCTGAAGCTTTCTTT
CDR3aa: CASSYSRGQTAEAFF

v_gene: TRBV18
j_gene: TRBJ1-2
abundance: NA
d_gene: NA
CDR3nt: TGTGCCAGCTCATCAATTCAGGGTAGGAACTATGGCTACACCTTC
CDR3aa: CASSSIQGRNYGYTF

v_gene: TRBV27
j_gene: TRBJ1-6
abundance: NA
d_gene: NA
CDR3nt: TGTGCCAGCAGCCCCCTTAATTCACCCCTCCACTTT
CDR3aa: CASSPLNSPLHF

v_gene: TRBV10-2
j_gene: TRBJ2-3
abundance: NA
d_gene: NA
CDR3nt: TGCGCCAGCAACGGGGTCACAGATACGCAGTATTTT
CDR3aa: CASNGVTDTQYF

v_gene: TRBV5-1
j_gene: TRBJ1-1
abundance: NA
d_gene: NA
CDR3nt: TGCGCCAGCAGCTTAGGGAGGGTGAGAACTGAAGCTTTCTTT
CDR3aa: CASSLGRVRTEAFF

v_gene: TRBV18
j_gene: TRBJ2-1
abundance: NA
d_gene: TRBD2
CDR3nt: TGTGCCAGCTCCCGGGGGGACCCAGGGAATACGAATGAGCAGTTCTTC
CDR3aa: CASSRGDPGNTNEQFF

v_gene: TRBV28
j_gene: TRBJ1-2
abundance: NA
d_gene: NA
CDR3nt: TGTGCCAGCAGTGACGATGACAGACATTATGGCTACACCTTC
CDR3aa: CASSDDDRHYGYTF

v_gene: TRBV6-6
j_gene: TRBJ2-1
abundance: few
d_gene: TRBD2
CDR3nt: TGTGCCAGCAGTCGACTAGCGGGAGGGACCTACAATGAGCAGTTCTTC
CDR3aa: CASSRLAGGTYNEQFF

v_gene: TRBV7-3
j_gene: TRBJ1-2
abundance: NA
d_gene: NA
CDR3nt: TGTGCCAGCAGCTTACAGGGGTCTCCTAACTATGGCTACACCTTC
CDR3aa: CASSLQGSPNYGYTF

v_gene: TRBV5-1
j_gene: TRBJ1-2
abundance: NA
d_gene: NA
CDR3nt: TGCGCCAGCAGCTTGACAATAGTTGGAGATGGCTACACCTTC
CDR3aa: CASSLTIVGDGYTF

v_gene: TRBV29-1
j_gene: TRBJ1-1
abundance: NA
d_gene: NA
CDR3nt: TGCAGCGTTCGTGGACAGTATTCTGAAGCTTTCTTT
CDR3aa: CSVRGQYSEAFF

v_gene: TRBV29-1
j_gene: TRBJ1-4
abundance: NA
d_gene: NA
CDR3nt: TGCAGCGTTGCCGGGGTAGGGGAAAAACTGTTTTTT
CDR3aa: CSVAGVGEKLFF

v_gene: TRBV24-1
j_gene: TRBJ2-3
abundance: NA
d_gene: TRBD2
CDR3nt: TGTGCCACCAGTGATTCGGGGAGCGGGAGGGCAGATACGCAGTATTTT
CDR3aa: CATSDSGSGRADTQYF

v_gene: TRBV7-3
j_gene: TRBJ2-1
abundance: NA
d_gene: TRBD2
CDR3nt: TGTGCCAGCAGCTTACATAGGACTAGCGGGATGGATAATGAGCAGTTCTTC
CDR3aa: CASSLHRTSGMDNEQFF

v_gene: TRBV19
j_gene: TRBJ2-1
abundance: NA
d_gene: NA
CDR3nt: TGTGCCAGTAGCCTCCCCCGGCCAGGGGAGCAGTTCTTC
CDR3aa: CASSLPRPGEQFF

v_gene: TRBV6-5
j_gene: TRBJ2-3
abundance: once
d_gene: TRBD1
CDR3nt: TGTGCCAGCAGTTCCCTGGACAGGGCCCACCAGTATTTT
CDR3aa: CASSSLDRAHQYF

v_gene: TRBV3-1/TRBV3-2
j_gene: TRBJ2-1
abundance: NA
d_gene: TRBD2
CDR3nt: TGTGCCAGCAGCCAACTAGCGGGAGCTTTGTACAATGAGCAGTTCTTC
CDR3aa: CASSQLAGALYNEQFF